The sequence of this T cell receptor beta chain was determined in a study of technical replicates of blood from a few donors. Germline V CDR1 and CDR2: LNHDA, SQIVND (reference sequence). There are 15 residues in the CDR3. V dropped 3 bases and J dropped 4 bases, with 13 bases sitting between them. Profiled with immunoSEQ multiplex PCR; TCRdb holds only in-frame clones, not every one. This table holds 95,000 or so clones, roughly 95% found once. The chain combines TRBV19 with TRBJ2-1; TRBD2 is a possible D gene (6 bases). The clonotype originates from a human donor in good health. Sequencing was done on a sample of T cells isolated from PBMCs. This CDR3 is CASSITGLAYNEQFF. The CDR3 coding sequence is TGTGCCAGTAGTATTACGGGACTGGCATACAATGAGCAGTTCTTC.